Below are 2 T cell receptor beta chains sequenced from a single sample in a study of regulatory T cells in long-lasting Graves disease. Specified time point: newly diagnosed GD, antithyroid drugs for less than 3 months. PBMC-extracted RNA yielded the TCR library. For TCR beta, libraries came from iRepertoire HTBI primers and Arm-PCR of CDR3 regions. Using its own MiXCR run on the multiplex PCR reads, TCRdb lists one record per CDR3 protein. Of about 460,000 distinct CDR3 sequences in the sample, 11% to 15% are singletons; the top ten hold roughly 15%. The sample also formed part of further work on T cells in Graves' hyperthyroidism and ophthalmopathy.

This sample comprised peripheral blood mononuclear cells (PBMCs), obtained at new diagnosis, from a patient treated with antithyroid drugs. The source is a woman in her fifties or sixties with Graves disease.

The genes are TRBV30 and TRBJ2-7; no definite D call. V lost 3 bases and J 5 bases, leaving 11 bases between the germline ends. Looked up from germline, CDR1 is GTSNPN and CDR2 is SVGIG (reference sequence). The CDR3 is 12 amino acids. In nucleotides, the CDR3 is TGTGCCTGGAGCGGCCCCGCCGACGAGCAGTACTTC. Translated, it gives CAWSGPADEQYF.

Only a few counts were recorded for this clonotype. The rearrangement joins TRBV7-2 to TRBJ1-4, with D unclear. Per the germline V gene, CDR1 is SGHTA and CDR2 is FQGNSA. The CDR3 is made up of 19 amino acids. Trimming pared 0 bases from V and 6 bases from J, leaving 23 bases between. The CDR3 DNA reads as TGTGCCAGCAGCTTAGCTGAGTTTACGACCCTCTCTCTGGATGAAAAACTGTTTTTT. Its translation is CASSLAEFTTLSLDEKLFF.